This record covers a single T cell receptor (beta chain). What it binds is not known. This sample is drawn from a study of monozygotic twins with inflammatory bowel disease. Study-level results: Among the T cells, different subtypes could not be distinguished.

This CDR3 is built from 17 residues. Germline V gene lookup returns CDR1 ENHRY and CDR2 SYGVKD. During cDNA synthesis, UMIs that each contained a 6-nucleotide sample barcode were added by means of template switching. TCRdb re-called the 5' RACE reads and shows each CDR3 protein once, DNA omitted. This repertoire includes fewer than 200,000 distinct CDR3 sequences. The sample comprised blood. The sequence derives from a human donor with ulcerative colitis or Crohn's disease, or a healthy co-twin of an affected twin (not recorded which). This chain joins TRBV10-3 and TRBJ2-2; TCRdb gives TRBD2 as the D gene, but with no DNA this cannot be confirmed. The CDR3 sequence: CAISEGPARRNTGELFF.